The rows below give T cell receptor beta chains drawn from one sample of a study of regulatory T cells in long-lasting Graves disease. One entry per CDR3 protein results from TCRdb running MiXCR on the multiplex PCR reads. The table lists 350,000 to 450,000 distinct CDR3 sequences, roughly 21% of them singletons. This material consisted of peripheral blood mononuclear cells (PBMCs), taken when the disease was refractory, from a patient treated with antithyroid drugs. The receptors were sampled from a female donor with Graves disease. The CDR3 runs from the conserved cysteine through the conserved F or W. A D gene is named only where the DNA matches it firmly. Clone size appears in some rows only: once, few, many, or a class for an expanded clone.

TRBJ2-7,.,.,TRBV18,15,CASSPGAGSSYEQYF,TGTGCCAGCTCCCCCGGCGCGGGGAGCTCCTACGAGCAGTACTTC
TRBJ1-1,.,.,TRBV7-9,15,CASSPEPYGDTEAFF,TGTGCCAGCAGTCCTGAACCCTATGGGGACACTGAAGCTTTCTTT
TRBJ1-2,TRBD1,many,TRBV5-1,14,CASRWDRSNYGYTF,TGCGCCAGCAGATGGGACAGGAGCAACTATGGCTACACCTTC
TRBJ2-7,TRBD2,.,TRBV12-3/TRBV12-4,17,CASSLIGLAGVVYEQYF,TGTGCCAGCAGTTTGATCGGACTAGCGGGAGTGGTATACGAGCAGTACTTC
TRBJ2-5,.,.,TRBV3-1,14,CASSQRGAEETQYF,TGTGCCAGCAGCCAACGGGGGGCTGAGGAGACCCAGTACTTC
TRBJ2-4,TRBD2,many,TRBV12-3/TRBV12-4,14,CASTVAGGPNIQYF,TGTGCCAGCACCGTAGCGGGAGGGCCGAACATTCAGTACTTC
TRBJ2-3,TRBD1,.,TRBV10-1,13,CATRDSSTDTQYF,TGCGCCACCCGGGACAGCAGTACAGATACGCAGTATTTT
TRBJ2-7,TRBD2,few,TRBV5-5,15,CASSFVLAGVNEQYF,TGTGCCAGCAGCTTTGTGCTGGCGGGGGTCAACGAGCAGTACTTC
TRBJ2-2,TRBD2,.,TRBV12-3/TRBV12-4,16,CASSLSSSGTNGELFF,TGTGCCAGCAGTTTATCGTCCAGCGGGACGAACGGGGAGCTGTTTTTT
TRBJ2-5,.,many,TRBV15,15,CATTLSGEPQETQYF,TGTGCCACCACACTATCAGGGGAGCCCCAAGAGACCCAGTACTTC
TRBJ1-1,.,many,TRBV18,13,CASSPTANTEAFF,TGTGCCAGCAGCCCCACAGCCAACACTGAAGCTTTCTTT
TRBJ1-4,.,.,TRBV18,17,CASSPANTGTAYEKLFF,TGTGCCAGCTCACCAGCGAACACCGGGACCGCTTATGAAAAACTGTTTTTT
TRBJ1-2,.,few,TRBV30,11,CAWSEFYGYTF,TGTGCCTGGAGTGAATTCTATGGCTACACCTTC
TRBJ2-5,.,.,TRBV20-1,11,CSAIPWETQYF,TGCAGTGCCATCCCCTGGGAGACCCAGTACTTC
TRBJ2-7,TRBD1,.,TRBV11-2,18,CASSLGQGAPQGSYEQYF,TGTGCCAGCAGCTTGGGGCAGGGGGCTCCTCAGGGGTCCTACGAGCAGTACTTC
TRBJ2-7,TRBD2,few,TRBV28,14,CASSSWTSGYEQYF,TGTGCCAGCAGTTCATGGACTAGCGGTTACGAGCAGTACTTC
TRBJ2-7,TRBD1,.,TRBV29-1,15,CSGSTGASHSYEQYF,TGCAGCGGCTCCACAGGGGCTTCTCACTCCTACGAGCAGTACTTC
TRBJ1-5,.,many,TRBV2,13,CASSEQGNQPQHF,TGTGCCAGCAGTGAGCAGGGGAATCAGCCCCAGCATTTT
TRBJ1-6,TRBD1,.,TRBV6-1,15,CASSTAGTANSPLHF,TGTGCCAGCAGTACCGCCGGGACAGCTAATTCACCCCTCCACTTT
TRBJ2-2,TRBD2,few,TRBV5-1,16,CASSSRTSGMTGELFF,TGCGCCAGCAGCTCCCGGACTAGCGGGATGACCGGGGAGCTGTTTTTT
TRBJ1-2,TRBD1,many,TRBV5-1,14,CASSPGQMNYGYTF,TGCGCCAGCAGCCCGGGACAGATGAACTATGGCTACACCTTC
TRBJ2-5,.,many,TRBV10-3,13,CAISEETLETQYF,TGTGCCATCAGTGAGGAGACTTTGGAGACCCAGTACTTC
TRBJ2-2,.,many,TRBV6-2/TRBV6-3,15,CASSGWRSNTGELFF,TGTGCCAGCAGCGGGTGGCGGAGTAACACCGGGGAGCTGTTTTTT
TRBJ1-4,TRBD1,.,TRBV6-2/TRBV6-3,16,CASSLTGGANPEKLFF,TGTGCCAGCAGTCTAACAGGGGGCGCCAACCCTGAAAAACTGTTTTTT
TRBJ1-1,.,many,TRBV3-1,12,CASSQVHGEAFF,TGTGCCAGCAGCCAAGTCCACGGGGAAGCTTTCTTT
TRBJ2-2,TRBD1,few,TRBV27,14,CASERTGVSGELFF,TGTGCCAGCGAAAGGACAGGGGTATCCGGGGAGCTGTTTTTT
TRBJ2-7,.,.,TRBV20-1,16,CSARSTGAKDSYEQYF,TGCAGTGCTAGGTCGACCGGGGCGAAAGACTCCTACGAGCAGTACTTC
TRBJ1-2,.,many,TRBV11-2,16,CASSTPGGGGGDGYTF,TGTGCCAGCAGCACCCCCGGCGGGGGCGGGGGTGACGGCTACACCTTC
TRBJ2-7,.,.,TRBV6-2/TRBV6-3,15,CASTSLDSSSYEQYF,TGTGCCAGCACTTCCTTAGACAGTAGCTCCTACGAGCAGTACTTC
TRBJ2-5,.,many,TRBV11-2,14,CASSRETVQETQYF,TGTGCCAGCAGTCGTGAAACTGTCCAAGAGACCCAGTACTTC
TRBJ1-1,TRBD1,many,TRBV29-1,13,CSARQGMNTEAFF,TGCAGCGCCCGACAGGGGATGAACACTGAAGCTTTCTTT
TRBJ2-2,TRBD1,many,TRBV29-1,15,CSVELGGSNTGELFF,TGCAGCGTTGAACTAGGGGGCTCGAACACCGGGGAGCTGTTTTTT
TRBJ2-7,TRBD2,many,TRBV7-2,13,CASSSTSGYEQYF,TGTGCCAGCAGCTCCACTAGCGGATACGAGCAGTACTTC
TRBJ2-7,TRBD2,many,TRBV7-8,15,CASSLDGGRASEQYF,TGTGCCAGCAGCTTAGACGGCGGGAGGGCCTCCGAGCAGTACTTC
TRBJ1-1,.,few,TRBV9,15,CASSEKTTKNTEAFF,TGTGCCAGCAGCGAAAAGACTACCAAGAACACTGAAGCTTTCTTT
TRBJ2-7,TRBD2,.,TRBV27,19,CASSLSGGLAGVSRREQYF,TGTGCCAGCAGTTTATCAGGTGGACTAGCGGGAGTAAGCCGTCGGGAGCAGTACTTC
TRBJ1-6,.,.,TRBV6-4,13,CASSDSDNSPLHF,TGTGCCAGCAGTGACTCGGATAATTCACCCCTCCACTTT